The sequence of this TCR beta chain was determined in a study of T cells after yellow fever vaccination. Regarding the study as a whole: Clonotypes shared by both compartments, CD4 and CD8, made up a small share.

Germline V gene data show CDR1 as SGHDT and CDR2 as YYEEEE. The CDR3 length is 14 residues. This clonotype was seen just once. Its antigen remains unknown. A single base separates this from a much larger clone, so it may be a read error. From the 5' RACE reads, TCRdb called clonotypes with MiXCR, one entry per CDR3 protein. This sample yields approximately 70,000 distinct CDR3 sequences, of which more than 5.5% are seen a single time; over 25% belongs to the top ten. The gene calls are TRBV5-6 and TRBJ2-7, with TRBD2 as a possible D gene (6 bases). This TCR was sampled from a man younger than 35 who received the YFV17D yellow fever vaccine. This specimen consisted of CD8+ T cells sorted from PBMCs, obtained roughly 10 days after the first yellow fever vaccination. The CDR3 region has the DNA TGTTCCAGCAGCTTGGGACTTACAGTCTACGAGCAGTACTTC. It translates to CSSSLGLTVYEQYF.